A selection of T cell receptor beta chains follows, all from one sample in a study of blood T cells in healthy people across ages. TCRdb ran MiXCR on the 5' RACE reads and lists one entry per CDR3 protein. In the table there are more than 450,000 distinct CDR3 sequences, roughly a quarter of which are singletons. Separately, the same data were catalogued under a study of T cells of mothers and their children.

The sequenced material came from blood. All receptors derive from a boy aged 2-9 years in good health. Both conserved end residues are part of each CDR3. Each record gives: D gene, CDR3 length, V gene, clone size, J gene, CDR3 protein, CDR3 DNA. D genes are given only for firm matches. Rows may omit the clone size; those that give it use once, few, many or a size class.

D gene: NA; CDR3 length: 16; V gene: TRBV4-1; clone size: NA; J gene: TRBJ2-4; CDR3 protein: CASSQEPGTRINIQYF; CDR3 DNA: TGCGCCAGCAGCCAAGAGCCCGGGACCCGTATTAACATTCAGTACTTC
D gene: NA; CDR3 length: 13; V gene: TRBV27; clone size: NA; J gene: TRBJ1-2; CDR3 protein: CASSLWRGGGYTF; CDR3 DNA: TGTGCCAGCAGTTTATGGAGGGGGGGAGGCTACACCTTC
D gene: TRBD2; CDR3 length: 13; V gene: TRBV2; clone size: few; J gene: TRBJ2-5; CDR3 protein: CASRATSAETQYF; CDR3 DNA: TGTGCCAGCAGGGCGACTAGCGCGGAGACCCAGTACTTC
D gene: TRBD1; CDR3 length: 13; V gene: TRBV29-1; clone size: many; J gene: TRBJ2-1; CDR3 protein: CSVEVELGTGSFF; CDR3 DNA: TGCAGCGTTGAAGTAGAATTGGGGACAGGGTCCTTCTTC
D gene: NA; CDR3 length: 14; V gene: TRBV25-1; clone size: many; J gene: TRBJ2-4; CDR3 protein: CASRETGGKNIQYF; CDR3 DNA: TGTGCCAGTAGGGAGACTGGGGGCAAAAACATTCAGTACTTC
D gene: TRBD2; CDR3 length: 16; V gene: TRBV7-2; clone size: NA; J gene: TRBJ2-2; CDR3 protein: CASSTLSGRNTGELFF; CDR3 DNA: TGTGCCAGCAGCACCCTTAGCGGGAGGAACACCGGGGAGCTGTTTTTT
D gene: NA; CDR3 length: 12; V gene: TRBV7-6; clone size: few; J gene: TRBJ2-1; CDR3 protein: CASGFYSDEQFF; CDR3 DNA: TGTGCCAGCGGCTTCTATTCAGATGAGCAGTTCTTC
D gene: TRBD2; CDR3 length: 14; V gene: TRBV29-1; clone size: NA; J gene: TRBJ2-5; CDR3 protein: CSVRASSGGETQYF; CDR3 DNA: TGCAGCGTTAGGGCTAGCTCGGGAGGCGAGACCCAGTACTTC
D gene: TRBD2; CDR3 length: 19; V gene: TRBV3-1; clone size: few; J gene: TRBJ2-5; CDR3 protein: CASSQVLAGGKSAKETQYF; CDR3 DNA: TGTGCCAGCAGCCAAGTTTTAGCGGGAGGGAAATCGGCAAAAGAGACCCAGTACTTC
D gene: TRBD1; CDR3 length: 15; V gene: TRBV5-1; clone size: NA; J gene: TRBJ2-5; CDR3 protein: CASSTGTGYQETQYF; CDR3 DNA: TGCGCCAGCAGTACCGGGACAGGCTACCAAGAGACCCAGTACTTC
D gene: NA; CDR3 length: 10; V gene: TRBV12-3/TRBV12-4; clone size: few; J gene: TRBJ2-5; CDR3 protein: CASGKETQYF; CDR3 DNA: TGTGCCAGCGGGAAAGAGACCCAGTACTTC
D gene: TRBD2; CDR3 length: 16; V gene: TRBV5-1; clone size: NA; J gene: TRBJ2-5; CDR3 protein: CASNRNSGGATETQYF; CDR3 DNA: TGCGCCAGCAATCGGAATAGCGGGGGGGCCACAGAGACCCAGTACTTC
D gene: TRBD1; CDR3 length: 15; V gene: TRBV7-9; clone size: NA; J gene: TRBJ2-5; CDR3 protein: CASSRRDRLQETQYF; CDR3 DNA: TGTGCCAGCAGCCGCCGGGACAGGCTCCAAGAGACCCAGTACTTC
D gene: TRBD1; CDR3 length: 14; V gene: TRBV30; clone size: few; J gene: TRBJ2-2; CDR3 protein: CAWRRDRLTGELFF; CDR3 DNA: TGTGCCTGGAGAAGGGACAGACTTACCGGGGAGCTGTTTTTT
D gene: NA; CDR3 length: 11; V gene: TRBV25-1; clone size: NA; J gene: TRBJ2-4; CDR3 protein: CASRGTNIQYF; CDR3 DNA: TGTGCCAGCAGGGGAACTAACATTCAGTACTTC
D gene: NA; CDR3 length: 15; V gene: TRBV14; clone size: NA; J gene: TRBJ2-3; CDR3 protein: CASSQGVTHTDTQYF; CDR3 DNA: TGTGCCAGCAGCCAAGGGGTTACCCACACAGATACGCAGTATTTT
D gene: TRBD1; CDR3 length: 16; V gene: TRBV5-1; clone size: NA; J gene: TRBJ2-1; CDR3 protein: CASSFTGTDPYNEQFF; CDR3 DNA: TGCGCCAGCAGTTTTACCGGGACAGACCCCTACAACGAGCAGTTCTTC
D gene: NA; CDR3 length: 17; V gene: TRBV7-9; clone size: few; J gene: TRBJ1-4; CDR3 protein: CASSSPALGATNEKLFF; CDR3 DNA: TGTGCCAGCAGCTCCCCGGCCCTAGGCGCAACTAATGAAAAACTGTTTTTT
D gene: TRBD2; CDR3 length: 14; V gene: TRBV5-4; clone size: NA; J gene: TRBJ2-2; CDR3 protein: CASRRGSNTGELFF; CDR3 DNA: TGTGCCAGCAGGCGGGGGTCGAACACCGGGGAGCTGTTTTTT
D gene: NA; CDR3 length: 15; V gene: TRBV9; clone size: few; J gene: TRBJ2-3; CDR3 protein: CASSAGPRRTDTQYF; CDR3 DNA: TGTGCCAGCAGCGCCGGGCCCCGGAGAACAGATACGCAGTATTTT
D gene: TRBD2; CDR3 length: 13; V gene: TRBV7-3; clone size: NA; J gene: TRBJ2-5; CDR3 protein: CASSTTGGETQYF; CDR3 DNA: TGTGCCAGCAGCACCACGGGGGGTGAGACCCAGTACTTC
D gene: NA; CDR3 length: 15; V gene: TRBV9; clone size: few; J gene: TRBJ2-3; CDR3 protein: CASSVAAASTDTQYF; CDR3 DNA: TGTGCCAGCAGCGTAGCGGCGGCTAGCACAGATACGCAGTATTTT
D gene: NA; CDR3 length: 13; V gene: TRBV10-3; clone size: NA; J gene: TRBJ1-3; CDR3 protein: CATSEGVGNTIYF; CDR3 DNA: TGTGCCACCAGTGAAGGGGTCGGAAACACCATATATTTT
D gene: NA; CDR3 length: 16; V gene: TRBV5-1; clone size: NA; J gene: TRBJ1-1; CDR3 protein: CASSLATARPNTEAFF; CDR3 DNA: TGCGCCAGCAGCTTGGCGACAGCCCGCCCGAACACTGAAGCTTTCTTT
D gene: TRBD1; CDR3 length: 16; V gene: TRBV6-5; clone size: NA; J gene: TRBJ2-7; CDR3 protein: CASSYSPGTGKYEQYF; CDR3 DNA: TGTGCCAGCAGTTACAGCCCCGGGACAGGGAAATACGAGCAGTACTTC
D gene: NA; CDR3 length: 14; V gene: TRBV19; clone size: NA; J gene: TRBJ1-1; CDR3 protein: CASSMQGGGTEAFF; CDR3 DNA: TGTGCCAGTAGTATGCAGGGAGGTGGCACTGAAGCTTTCTTT
D gene: TRBD2; CDR3 length: 16; V gene: TRBV3-1; clone size: NA; J gene: TRBJ2-5; CDR3 protein: CASRRLAGGLLETQYF; CDR3 DNA: TGTGCCAGCAGACGACTAGCGGGGGGGCTTTTGGAGACCCAGTACTTC
D gene: TRBD2; CDR3 length: 17; V gene: TRBV7-2; clone size: NA; J gene: TRBJ2-1; CDR3 protein: CASSMILLADSYNEQFF; CDR3 DNA: TGTGCCAGCAGCATGATTTTACTAGCGGATTCCTACAATGAGCAGTTCTTC
D gene: TRBD2; CDR3 length: 14; V gene: TRBV7-9; clone size: NA; J gene: TRBJ2-1; CDR3 protein: CASSSIMGPGLASF; CDR3 DNA: TGTGCCAGCAGCTCAATTATGGGGCCGGGACTAGCGAGCTTC
D gene: NA; CDR3 length: 16; V gene: TRBV4-1; clone size: NA; J gene: TRBJ1-2; CDR3 protein: CASSQGGGGLNYGYTF; CDR3 DNA: TGCGCCAGCAGCCAAGGAGGCGGGGGACTTAACTATGGCTACACCTTC
D gene: NA; CDR3 length: 16; V gene: TRBV10-3; clone size: NA; J gene: TRBJ2-5; CDR3 protein: CAISEPWARDQETQYF; CDR3 DNA: TGTGCCATCAGTGAGCCTTGGGCTAGAGACCAAGAGACCCAGTACTTC
D gene: NA; CDR3 length: 15; V gene: TRBV4-3; clone size: few; J gene: TRBJ2-3; CDR3 protein: CASSQVFLDTDTQYF; CDR3 DNA: TGCGCCAGCAGTCAAGTTTTCCTAGACACAGATACGCAGTATTTT
D gene: NA; CDR3 length: 15; V gene: TRBV12-3/TRBV12-4; clone size: NA; J gene: TRBJ2-1; CDR3 protein: CASSFWEGAHNEQFF; CDR3 DNA: TGTGCCAGCAGTTTTTGGGAGGGGGCACACAATGAGCAGTTCTTC
D gene: NA; CDR3 length: 14; V gene: TRBV18; clone size: NA; J gene: TRBJ2-5; CDR3 protein: CASSPGDGEETQYF; CDR3 DNA: TGTGCCAGCTCACCTGGCGACGGGGAAGAGACCCAGTACTTC